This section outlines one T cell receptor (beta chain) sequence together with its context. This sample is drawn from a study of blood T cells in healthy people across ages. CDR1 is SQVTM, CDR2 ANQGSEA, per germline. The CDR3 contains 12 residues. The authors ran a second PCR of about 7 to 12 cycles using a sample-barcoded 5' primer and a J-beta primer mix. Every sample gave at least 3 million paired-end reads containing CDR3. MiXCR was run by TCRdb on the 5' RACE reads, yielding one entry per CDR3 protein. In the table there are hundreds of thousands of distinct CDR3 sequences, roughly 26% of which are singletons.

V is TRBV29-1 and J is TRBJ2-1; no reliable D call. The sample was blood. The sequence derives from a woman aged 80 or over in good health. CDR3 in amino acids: CTTKSGYNEQFF. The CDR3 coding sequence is TGCACCACTAAATCAGGATACAATGAGCAGTTCTTC.